The rows below give T cell receptor beta chains drawn from one sample of a study of blood T cell repertoires in COVID-19. Libraries were prepared by immunoSEQ multiplex PCR; TCRdb keeps only in-frame clonotypes and omits some of them. This table has 300,000 to 400,000 clones, more than 70% appearing once. Sequencing input: peripheral blood. These receptors originate from a woman between 55 and 75 years old with COVID-19, enrolled during active disease. Each CDR3 is given with its conserved first and last residue. D genes are given only for firm matches. The size field is filled for only some rows; it gives once, few, many or a size class.

. . TRBJ1-5 TRBV10-3 TGTGCCATCAGTGAGTCAGGGCTCGAGGGACAGCCCCAGCATTTT CAISESGLEGQPQHF
. TRBD1 TRBJ1-1 TRBV7-8 TGTGCCAGCAGCTGGGGACAGGGGGCCATTGGCACTGAAGCTTTCTTT CASSWGQGAIGTEAFF
. . TRBJ2-3 TRBV5-6 TGTGCCAGCAGCTTAATAGCGGGCACAGATACGCAGTATTTT CASSLIAGTDTQYF
. . TRBJ2-3 TRBV6-1 TGTGCCAGCAGTGAAATAGAGCAGCGGTACCTGCCAGATACGCAGTATTTT CASSEIEQRYLPDTQYF
. . TRBJ2-5 TRBV21-1 TGTGCCAGCCAACGGGGACTAATTCAAGAGACCCAGTACTTC CASQRGLIQETQYF
. . TRBJ1-6 TRBV7-9 TGTGCCAGCAGCCCGGACAGAGTTAATTCACCCCTCCACTTT CASSPDRVNSPLHF
. . TRBJ1-5 TRBV4-2 TGTGCCAGCAGCCAAGACCTCATGGGGCCCTATAGCAATCAGCCCCAGCATTTT CASSQDLMGPYSNQPQHF
once TRBD1 TRBJ1-1 TRBV9 TGTGCCAGCAGCGGTACAGGGGGCAAAAAAGACACTGAAGCTTTCTTT CASSGTGGKKDTEAFF
. . TRBJ1-6 TRBV12-5 TGTGCTAGTACCTCGGTATCCGTAAATAATTCACCCCTCCACTTT CASTSVSVNNSPLHF
. TRBD2 TRBJ2-3 TRBV7-3 TGTGCCAGCAGCTCTTCGGGGGGGCGCACAGATACGCAGTATTTT CASSSSGGRTDTQYF
once . TRBJ2-7 TRBV11-2 TGTGCCAGCAAAGGAGGCAGGGGGGACTACGAGCAGTACTTC CASKGGRGDYEQYF
. TRBD1 TRBJ1-2 TRBV10-3 TGTGCCATCAGTGAGACCGGGACAGGCTATGGCTACACCTTC CAISETGTGYGYTF
. . TRBJ1-1 TRBV7-2 TGTGCCACACTATTGGGGGGGATTTGGACTGAAGCTTTCTTT CATLLGGIWTEAFF
. . TRBJ2-3 TRBV7-9 TGTGCCAGCAGTCAACCCTACGAGACAGATACGCAGTATTTT CASSQPYETDTQYF
. TRBD1 TRBJ1-2 TRBV6-5 TGTGCCAGCAGTTTGCAGGGGGCAGAGGGCTACACCTTC CASSLQGAEGYTF
. TRBD1 TRBJ2-7 TRBV28 TGTGCCAGCAGTCGCACAGGGGGAATGGTTCGCGAGCAGTACTTC CASSRTGGMVREQYF
once TRBD2 TRBJ2-1 TRBV4-2 TGTGCCAGCAGCCAGCTCAGGACTAGCGGGGGGGATTACAATGAGCAGTTCTTC CASSQLRTSGGDYNEQFF
once . TRBJ1-2 TRBV7-8 TGTGCCAGCAGCTCACAGGGCCACAACTATGGCTACACCTTC CASSSQGHNYGYTF
. . TRBJ1-5 TRBV28 TGTGCCAGCAGCAAGCGCCCCCAGCATTTT CASSKRPQHF
. TRBD1 TRBJ2-1 TRBV19 TGTGCCAGCGAGCGGACAGGATACAATGAGCAGTTCTTC CASERTGYNEQFF
. . TRBJ1-1 TRBV7-8 TGTGCCAGCAGCTTATATGGGCAGGCAGGAACTGAAGCTTTCTTT CASSLYGQAGTEAFF
. . TRBJ1-1 TRBV9 TGTGCCAGCAGCGACGAGGACAGAATGAACACTGAAGCTTTCTTT CASSDEDRMNTEAFF
. . TRBJ2-5 TRBV2 TGTGCCAGCCGTATGCAGGGTTCCCAGTACTTC CASRMQGSQYF
. TRBD1 TRBJ1-2 TRBV4-1 TGCGCCAGCAGCTTACAGACAGGGGGAACCTATGGCTACACCTTC CASSLQTGGTYGYTF
. . TRBJ2-2 TRBV12-2 TGTGCAAGTCGCGCCACAGTGGGGAGGGGCTGGGACACCGGGGAGCTGTTTTTT CASRATVGRGWDTGELFF
. TRBD2 TRBJ2-7 TRBV28 TGTGCCAGCAGTTCCCTGGGTTATGCAGCGGGGGAGATCCATCCTTACGAGCAGTACTTC CASSSLGYAAGEIHPYEQYF
. . TRBJ2-1 TRBV6-5 TGTGCCAGCAGTTACACAAGAGGGAATGAGCAGTTCTTC CASSYTRGNEQFF
. TRBD2 TRBJ2-1 TRBV11-2 TGTGCCAGCAGCTTAGGACTAGCGGGGGGGCGCAGGGAGCAGTTCTTC CASSLGLAGGRREQFF
. TRBD1 TRBJ1-6 TRBV7-3 TGTGCCAGCAGCTTATCTGGACAGGGACACAATTCACCCCTCCACTTT CASSLSGQGHNSPLHF
. TRBD1 TRBJ2-5 TRBV2 TGTGCCAGCAGACGGACAGGCCCCCAAGAGACCCAGTACTTC CASRRTGPQETQYF
few . TRBJ1-4 TRBV5-4 TGTGCCAGCAGCTTGGACGGGAGGCGTGCTGAAAAACTGTTTTTT CASSLDGRRAEKLFF
. . TRBJ1-4 TRBV28 TGTGCCAGCACCTCTCCCGGGGGTGCTAATGAAAAACTGTTTTTT CASTSPGGANEKLFF
. . TRBJ2-3 TRBV5-4 TGTGCCAGCAGCCCGACCCCGGACTTCAGCACAGATACGCAGTATTTT CASSPTPDFSTDTQYF
. TRBD1 TRBJ1-5 TRBV5-6 TGTGCCAGCAGCGTAACCGGGACAGGTGGCAATCAGCCCCAGCATTTT CASSVTGTGGNQPQHF
. . TRBJ2-1 TRBV12-5 TGTGCTAGTGGTAGAGGAGGTGGAGATGAGCAGTTCTTC CASGRGGGDEQFF
. . TRBJ1-6 TRBV4-2 TGTGCCAGCAGCCAAGTGCTGGGGGCTAGGGGTAATTCACCCCTCCACTTT CASSQVLGARGNSPLHF
. . TRBJ1-3 TRBV9 TGTGCCAGCAGCGTAGCCAGTGGAAACACCATATATTTT CASSVASGNTIYF
once TRBD1 TRBJ1-6 TRBV5-8 TGTGCCAGCAGCCGAACGACAGGGGACTATAATTCACCCCTCCACTTT CASSRTTGDYNSPLHF
. TRBD1 TRBJ2-5 TRBV3-1/TRBV3-2 TGTGCCAGCAGCCACGTTGCCGGGACAGGGGGCAGGGAGACCCAGTACTTC CASSHVAGTGGRETQYF
. TRBD1 TRBJ2-3 TRBV18 TGTGCCAGCTCATCGACAGGGGCAGATACGCAGTATTTT CASSSTGADTQYF
once . TRBJ1-1 TRBV9 TGTGCCAGCCGGGGGGAGAACACTGAAGCTTTCTTT CASRGENTEAFF
. TRBD1 TRBJ1-5 TRBV19 TGTGCCAGTAGTATATCCCCACCCCAGGGGGCTGGACAGCCCCAGCATTTT CASSISPPQGAGQPQHF
. . TRBJ1-6 TRBV27 TGTGCCAGCAGTCCCCTAACCCGGACACATAATTCACCCCTCCACTTT CASSPLTRTHNSPLHF
. . TRBJ1-1 TRBV3-1/TRBV3-2 TGTGCCAGCAGACAGGGAAAGGAAGCTTTCTTT CASRQGKEAFF
. . TRBJ2-5 TRBV6-5 TGTGCCAGCCGAGGCACCTTTAGCTCAGAGACCCAGTACTTC CASRGTFSSETQYF